A selection of T cell receptor beta chains follows, all from one sample in a study of cytomegalovirus exposure and HLA in healthy donors. Here immunoSEQ multiplex PCR was the method, and the copy in TCRdb shows in-frame clones only, minus some. Among 80,000 or so clones listed, 60% to 75% were seen once. Sequencing was done on a sample of PBMCs. These TCRs come from a middle-aged woman in good health and CMV-seropositive. Each CDR3 is given with its conserved first and last residue. The order of the fields is V gene, J gene, CDR3 protein.

TRBV5-8	TRBJ2-3	CASRTSGDSSTDTQYF
TRBV5-1	TRBJ2-1	CASSLGASNNEQFF
TRBV27	TRBJ1-2	CASKEGQGAVYGYTF
TRBV4-3	TRBJ1-4	CASSQRGRAVNEKLFF
TRBV6-5	TRBJ1-1	CASRRGMNTEAFF
TRBV2	TRBJ2-5	CASRNQETQYF
TRBV5-6	TRBJ1-2	CASSLAQGDGYTF
TRBV4-2	TRBJ2-1	CASSQVSVDREVNEQFF
TRBV30	TRBJ1-1	CAWSLQGKSEAFF
TRBV10-3	TRBJ1-2	CAISDVEGYGYTF
TRBV5-4	TRBJ1-2	CASSSTGNYGYTF
TRBV21-1	TRBJ1-1	CASSKDRNTEAFF
TRBV29-1	TRBJ1-2	CSVERDTLGYGYTF
TRBV4-1	TRBJ2-5	CASSQAGSLALQETQYF
TRBV19	TRBJ1-6	CASSLGTWATNSPLHF
TRBV30	TRBJ2-7	CAWRLSGTGAEQYF
TRBV5-1	TRBJ1-6	CASSLSSQVHNSPLHF
TRBV15	TRBJ1-6	CATSRDPYRGKNDNSPLHF
TRBV28	TRBJ1-1	CASVSGGMNTEAFF
TRBV5-1	TRBJ1-3	CASSLDRNTIYF
TRBV7-2	TRBJ1-6	CASSLQDTHRPNSPLHF
TRBV6-5	TRBJ1-4	CASSGTGALNEKLFF
TRBV5-1	TRBJ2-3	CASSLEAGARAGTDTQYF
TRBV11-2	TRBJ2-3	CASSPRLAGSTDTQYF
TRBV6-5	TRBJ1-2	CASRVGGRGYGYTF
TRBV5-6	TRBJ1-6	CASSLGPRGLNSPLHF
TRBV7-2	TRBJ2-7	CASSPRTGQGSYEQYF
TRBV6-5	TRBJ2-5	CASTDRDRPGETQYF
TRBV7-8	TRBJ2-1	CASSSDPLGLAGDMQFF
TRBV5-1	TRBJ2-5	CASSWGLQETQYF
TRBV25-1	TRBJ2-6	CASSEQGVQSGANVLTF
TRBV5-1	TRBJ2-7	CASSLIPGLAGDEQYF
TRBV5-4	TRBJ2-7	CASSLRQGAAEQYF
TRBV9	TRBJ1-1	CASSRETGTVEAFF
TRBV6-5	TRBJ1-1	CASSYWGIGTEAFF
TRBV2	TRBJ2-1	CASRGLAYNEQFF
TRBV10-3	TRBJ2-7	CAIAGQGNEYEQYF
TRBV6-5	TRBJ1-1	CASRLDRGNTEAFF
TRBV29-1	TRBJ2-1	CSVDMTSGSQQFF
TRBV4-3	TRBJ2-2	CASSQDTGEPGELFF
TRBV6-1	TRBJ2-3	CASSVVQASGGLADTQYF
TRBV9	TRBJ1-1	CASSMTPNTEAFF
TRBV28	TRBJ1-2	CASSLTLGVGYTF
TRBV19	TRBJ2-7	CASSSRTTYEQYF
TRBV6-5	TRBJ2-2	CASSRKNNPGELFF
TRBV28	TRBJ1-2	CASSFQYRTYGYTF
TRBV28	TRBJ1-2	CASSPSPAGSGISYTF
TRBV5-4	TRBJ1-3	CASSLFSGNTIYF
TRBV7-2	TRBJ2-3	CASSLVSSGLTDTQYF
TRBV9	TRBJ2-1	CASRSGTNNEQFF
TRBV10-3	TRBJ2-1	CAISESLDKNEQFF
TRBV15	TRBJ2-7	CATTLGGGGYEQYF
TRBV5-1	TRBJ1-4	CASSPKGPTPQGAGEKLFF